The rows below give T cell receptor beta chains drawn from one sample of a study of identical twins. TCRdb itself ran the 5' RACE reads through MiXCR, one entry per CDR3 protein. The repertoire holds a few hundred thousand distinct CDR3 sequences, with approximately 14% as singletons. The same data also contributed to another study, on yellow fever vaccine responses in identical twins.

Input material: CD4+ T cells sorted from blood. The receptors shown here come from a woman between 18 and 29 years old in good health. The CDR3 runs from the conserved cysteine through the conserved F or W. Each record gives: V gene, J gene, D gene, CDR3 protein. A D gene is named only where the DNA matches it firmly.

v_call: TRBV14
j_call: TRBJ1-2
d_call: -
cdr3_aa: CASSPPAINGYTF

v_call: TRBV15
j_call: TRBJ2-1
d_call: TRBD2
cdr3_aa: CATSRSGGRSYNEQFF

v_call: TRBV7-7
j_call: TRBJ2-2
d_call: -
cdr3_aa: CAISRTATGELFF

v_call: TRBV7-7
j_call: TRBJ2-5
d_call: TRBD2
cdr3_aa: CASSRTSGGQTQYF

v_call: TRBV11-2
j_call: TRBJ1-1
d_call: -
cdr3_aa: CASSPFESEAFF

v_call: TRBV12-3/TRBV12-4
j_call: TRBJ2-3
d_call: -
cdr3_aa: CASSLPTGIDTQYF

v_call: TRBV9
j_call: TRBJ2-5
d_call: -
cdr3_aa: CASSVGFTGSETQYF

v_call: TRBV20-1
j_call: TRBJ2-4
d_call: TRBD2
cdr3_aa: CSARASGGSGSKNIQYF

v_call: TRBV20-1
j_call: TRBJ2-2
d_call: -
cdr3_aa: CSARPPAGELFF

v_call: TRBV12-3/TRBV12-4
j_call: TRBJ2-3
d_call: -
cdr3_aa: CASSLPLLARTQYF

v_call: TRBV28
j_call: TRBJ2-1
d_call: -
cdr3_aa: CASSFLQGFLHNEQFF

v_call: TRBV14
j_call: TRBJ2-1
d_call: -
cdr3_aa: CASSQVALNNEQFF

v_call: TRBV6-5
j_call: TRBJ1-2
d_call: -
cdr3_aa: CATQIKHPSYGYTF

v_call: TRBV7-2
j_call: TRBJ2-7
d_call: TRBD1
cdr3_aa: CASSSNSDRGYEQYF

v_call: TRBV5-1
j_call: TRBJ2-7
d_call: -
cdr3_aa: CASSLAYGTYEQYF